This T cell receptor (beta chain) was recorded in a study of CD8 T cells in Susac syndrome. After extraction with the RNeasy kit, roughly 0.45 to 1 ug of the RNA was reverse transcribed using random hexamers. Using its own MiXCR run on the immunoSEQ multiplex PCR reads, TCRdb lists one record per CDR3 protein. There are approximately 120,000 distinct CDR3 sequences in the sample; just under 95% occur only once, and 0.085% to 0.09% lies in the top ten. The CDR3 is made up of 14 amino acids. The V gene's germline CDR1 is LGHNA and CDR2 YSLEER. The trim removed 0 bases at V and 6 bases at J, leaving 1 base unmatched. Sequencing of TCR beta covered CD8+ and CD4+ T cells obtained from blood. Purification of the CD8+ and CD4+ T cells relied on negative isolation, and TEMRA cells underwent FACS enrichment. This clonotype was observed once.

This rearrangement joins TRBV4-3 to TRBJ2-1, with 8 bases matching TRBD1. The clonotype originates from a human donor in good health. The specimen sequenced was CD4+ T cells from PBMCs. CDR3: CASSQDTGGNEQFF. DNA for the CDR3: TGCGCCAGCAGCCAAGATACAGGGGGCAATGAGCAGTTCTTC.